The 25 T cell receptor beta chains below all came from one sample that was sequenced in a study of OX40 agonist ivuxolimab in advanced cancers. Using immunoSEQ multiplex PCR, the repertoire was profiled, and TCRdb retains in-frame clones only, with some absent. The table shows over 15,000 clones, with approximately 84% occurring only once. Sequencing was performed on CD4+ or CD8+ T cells sorted from blood, taken in a trial of the OX40 agonist ivuxolimab. All receptors come from an adult with an advanced solid tumor such as melanoma, head and neck, liver or kidney cancer.

This chain links TRBV25-1 with TRBJ2-2; tentative D call: TRBD2 (5 bases). This CDR3 has 17 amino acids. Deletions cut 6 bases from V and 3 bases from J, with 20 bases between. The germline V gene encodes CDR1 MGHDK and CDR2 SYGVNS. The chain's CDR3 is CASRAPFSAYYTGELFF. The CDR3 coding sequence is TGTGCCAGCAGAGCGCCCTTTAGCGCCTATTACACCGGGGAGCTGTTTTTT.

The rearrangement uses TRBV5-1 and TRBJ2-3, with 7 bases identical to TRBD2. Germline trimming cut 4 bases from V and 0 bases from J; bases unmatched to any gene: 5. This CDR3 is 15 amino acids long. Germline V gene sequence: CDR1 SGHRS, CDR2 YFSETQ. The CDR3 sequence: CASSPGRSSTDTQYF. CDR3 nucleotide sequence: TGCGCCAGCAGCCCCGGGAGGTCTAGCACAGATACGCAGTATTTT.

The chain links TRBV4-1 to TRBJ2-1; maybe TRBD2 (6 bases). The germline V gene has CDR1 MGHRA and CDR2 YSYEKL. The CDR3 is made up of 18 amino acids. Trimming pared 3 bases from V and 0 bases from J, leaving 18 bases between. CDR3 DNA sequence: TGCGCCAGCAGCCAGAATGAACTAGCAGCGAGCTCCTACAATGAGCAGTTCTTC. It encodes CASSQNELAASSYNEQFF.

This sequence joins TRBV5-5 and TRBJ1-1; 8 bases match TRBD1. The CDR3 spans 14 residues. Germline values: CDR1 SGHKS, CDR2 YYEKEE (reference sequence). The V segment lost 4 bases and the J segment 7 bases; nucleotides outside the gene matches: 9. This chain's CDR3 is CASSTQTGVGEAFF. DNA for the CDR3: TGTGCCAGCAGCACACAGACAGGGGTTGGTGAAGCTTTCTTT.

The V gene is TRBV6-1, the J gene TRBJ2-5; D remains unclear. V was trimmed by 8 bases and J by 5 bases, leaving 6 bases between them. Looked up from germline, CDR1 is MNHNS and CDR2 is SASEGT. The CDR3 totals 10 residues. CDR3 nucleotide sequence: TGTGCCAGCTTACGGGAGACCCAGTACTTC. Amino acid sequence: CASLRETQYF.

Worth noting for this clone: The junction and the germline gene differ at one end; a read error may be behind it. This chain connects TRBV6-1 to TRBJ2-7; D might be TRBD1 (5 bases). The CDR3 covers 15 residues. Germline CDR1 reads MNHNS; CDR2 reads SASEGT. The CDR3 DNA is TGTGCCGGCAGCCCCAGGGTCACCTACTCCTACGAGCAGTACTTC. Translated: CAGSPRVTYSYEQYF.

The V and J genes are TRBV5-4 and TRBJ1-1; maybe TRBD1 (5 bases). V shed 2 bases and J shed 3 bases, with 11 bases lying between them. Germline CDR1 is SGHNT and CDR2 is YYREEE (reference sequence). The CDR3 consists of 14 residues. CDR3 loop: CASSFLRGDTEAFF. CDR3 nucleotide sequence: TGTGCCAGCAGCTTTTTGAGGGGAGACACTGAAGCTTTCTTT.

The J gene is TRBJ2-5, the V gene TRBV9; the D gene is possibly TRBD2 (6 bases). CDR1 is SGDLS and CDR2 is YYNGEE in the germline V gene. The CDR3 extends over 14 amino acids. V was clipped by 4 bases and J by 7 bases, with 17 bases between them. The CDR3 DNA reads as TGTGCCAGCAGCAATACTAGCCCCGGAGGGACCCAGTACTTC. Protein sequence: CASSNTSPGGTQYF.

This chain connects TRBV27 to TRBJ1-4; 7 bases match TRBD1. Unmatched junction bases numbered 11, after V lost 5 bases and J lost 8 bases. CDR1 and CDR2 (germline): MNHEY, SMNVEV (reference sequence). The CDR3 totals 15 residues. The CDR3 region has the DNA TGTGCCAGCAGTATCAACAGGGGAACTGGAGAAAAACTGTTTTTT. This gives the protein CASSINRGTGEKLFF.

The chain joins TRBV9 to TRBJ2-2; possibly TRBD1 for D (6 bases). Germline V gene lookup returns CDR1 SGDLS and CDR2 YYNGEE. This CDR3 has 15 residues. V lost 0 bases to trimming and J lost 3 bases, with 9 bases between them. Here the CDR3 reads CASSVGTGYTGELFF. The CDR3 nucleotides read TGTGCCAGCAGCGTAGGTACAGGGTACACCGGGGAGCTGTTTTTT. Based on the CDR3 plus reference TRBV9 and TRBJ2-2, the full variable domain is DSGVTQTPKHLITATGQRVTLRCSPRSGDLSVYWYQQSLDQGLQFLIQYYNGEERAKGNILERFSAQQFPDLHSELNLSSLELGDSALYFCASSVGTGYTGELFFGEGSRLTVL.

The V and J genes are TRBV6-5 and TRBJ2-7, with 8 bases aligning to TRBD1. J gave up 0 bases and V 6 bases, and 7 bases lay outside the gene matches. Germline assignment: CDR1 MNHEY and CDR2 SVGAGI. The CDR3 is 15 residues long. CDR3 DNA: TGTGCCAGCAGACCTCCGGGACAGGACTCCTACGAGCAGTACTTC. Protein product: CASRPPGQDSYEQYF.

The chain links TRBV29-1 to TRBJ2-7; D is uncertain. V was cut by 3 bases and J by 0 bases, with 9 bases left in between. Germline V CDR1 and CDR2: SQVTM, ANQGSEA. The CDR3 consists of 13 residues. Here the CDR3 reads CSVDTANSYEQYF. CDR3 nucleotide sequence: TGCAGCGTTGATACGGCCAACTCCTACGAGCAGTACTTC.

This clone was seen once. The genes are TRBV7-6 and TRBJ2-7; D possibly corresponds to TRBD1 (6 bases). Trimming shortened V by 1 base and J by 3 bases, and 10 bases separated the two germline ends. The CDR3 has 14 amino acids. The germline CDR1 and CDR2 sequences are SGHVS and FNYEAQ. CDR3 amino acids: CASSLEDRSYEQYF. In nucleotides, the CDR3 is TGTGCCAGCAGCTTAGAAGACAGGAGCTACGAGCAGTACTTC.

CDR3 coding DNA: TGCGCCAGCAGTCTCCACGATGGGACAGGGGGCGAAAAACTGTTTTTT. Translated: CASSLHDGTGGEKLFF. The chain recombines TRBV10-1 with TRBJ1-4; 12 bases line up with TRBD1. Germline lookup yields CDR1 WNHNN and CDR2 SYGVQD (reference sequence). J was trimmed by 8 bases and V by 5 bases; bases with no gene match: 9. CDR3 length equals 16 residues.

This clone was seen only once. The V and J genes are TRBV7-3 and TRBJ1-2; 7 positions agree with TRBD1. This CDR3 has 13 amino acids. The germline V gene encodes CDR1 SGHTA and CDR2 FQGTGA. Germline trimming cut 1 base from V and 6 bases from J; bases unmatched to any gene: 2. This CDR3 is CASSLRGGDGYTF. The CDR3 bases are TGTGCCAGCAGCTTAAGAGGGGGCGATGGCTACACCTTC.

The chain is built from TRBV10-1 and TRBJ2-5; 16 nucleotides agree with TRBD2. CDR3 length: 16 amino acids. V lost 6 bases to trimming and J lost 2 bases; unmatched junction nucleotides: 3. Per the germline V gene, CDR1 is WNHNN and CDR2 is SYGVQD (reference sequence). CDR3 protein: CASSAGLAGGQETQYF. CDR3 coding DNA: TGCGCCAGCAGCGCGGGACTAGCGGGAGGGCAAGAGACCCAGTACTTC.

The rearrangement uses TRBV25-1 and TRBJ2-5; D unclear. CDR1 MGHDK and CDR2 SYGVNS come from the germline V gene. V shed 7 bases and J shed 5 bases, with 5 bases lying between them. The CDR3 spans 10 residues. Here the CDR3 DNA reads TGTGCCAGCATAGGGGAGACCCAGTACTTC. It yields the protein CASIGETQYF.

The chain links TRBV6-6 to TRBJ1-4; a possible D gene is TRBD1 (6 bases). Germline V gene lookup returns CDR1 MNHNY and CDR2 SVGAGI (reference sequence). CDR3 length: 16 amino acids. Trimming took 2 bases from V and 4 from J, leaving 14 bases between them. The CDR3, as DNA: TGTGCCAGCAGTTACGGTGGGACACGTATTAATGAAAAACTGTTTTTT. This gives the protein CASSYGGTRINEKLFF.

This clone was observed a few times. V gene TRBV28 combines with J gene TRBJ1-5; D call uncertain. This CDR3 comprises 16 residues. Deletions cut 5 bases from V and 0 bases from J, with 14 bases between. The germline CDR1 and CDR2 sequences are MDHEN and SYDVKM. DNA for the CDR3: TGTGCCAGCAGTAGAACTCACAGAATTAGCAATCAGCCCCAGCATTTT. Translating it yields CASSRTHRISNQPQHF.

J is TRBJ2-5 and V is TRBV11-2; D not resolved. V shed 5 bases and J shed 0 bases, with 7 bases lying between them. CDR1 is SGHAT and CDR2 is FQNNGV in the germline V gene. The CDR3 is 13 amino acids. The CDR3 region is CASSPSYQETQYF. The CDR3 nucleotides read TGTGCCAGCAGCCCCTCGTACCAAGAGACCCAGTACTTC.

The chain carries TRBV18 and TRBJ2-3; 16 bases align to TRBD2. V shed 0 bases and J 6 bases; nucleotides not matched to a gene: 3. There are 17 residues in the CDR3. Germline assignment: CDR1 KGHSH and CDR2 LQKENI. CDR3 nucleotides: TGTGCCAGCTCACCACCGGGACTAGCGGGAGGGCCCGATACGCAGTATTTT. This encodes CASSPPGLAGGPDTQYF.

The CDR3 loop reads CASSWPPVPDPGGSTDTQYF. DNA for the CDR3: TGTGCCAGCAGTTGGCCCCCAGTCCCCGATCCCGGGGGAAGTACAGATACGCAGTATTTT. This chain links TRBV28 with TRBJ2-3, with D perhaps TRBD2 (6 bases). The CDR3 covers 20 residues. From germline, CDR1 is MDHEN and CDR2 SYDVKM. Deletions cut 4 bases from V and 3 bases from J, with 29 bases between.

V usage is TRBV5-7 and J usage is TRBJ2-4; 7 bases align to TRBD2. TRBV5-7 is reported as an ORF; its role is uncertain. The J segment lost 4 bases and the V segment lost 7 bases, leaving 17 bases of the junction unmatched. CDR3 size: 17 residues. CDR3 coding DNA: TGTGCCAGCCCAATACCCGGGGCTAGCGGTGGAAAAAACATTCAGTACTTC. Its protein product is CASPIPGASGGKNIQYF.

The chain is built from TRBV20-1 and TRBJ2-1, with D uncertain. This CDR3 comprises 11 residues. Germline V gene data show CDR1 as DFQATT and CDR2 as SNEGSKA (reference sequence). The V end was cut by 0 bases, the J end by 6 bases, with 3 bases between. In nucleotides, the CDR3 is TGCAGTGCTAGAGATTTCAATGAGCAGTTCTTC. Translating gives CSARDFNEQFF.

This sequence joins TRBV7-9 and TRBJ2-1, with 7 bases matching TRBD2. CDR1 is SEHNR and CDR2 is FQNEAQ in the germline V gene (reference sequence). The J segment lost 1 base and the V segment lost 4 bases, leaving 4 bases of the junction unmatched. The CDR3 covers 15 residues. The CDR3 reads CASSSAGMSYNEQFF. In DNA, the CDR3 is TGTGCCAGCAGCTCAGCGGGAATGTCCTACAATGAGCAGTTCTTC.